The 10 T cell receptor beta chains listed next were all sequenced from one sample in a study of preoperative IRX-2 immunotherapy in early breast cancer. TCRdb's copy holds only in-frame clones and misses some; the assay was immunoSEQ multiplex PCR. The sample includes 20,000 to 30,000 clones, roughly four fifths seen only once; the top ten take roughly 6.8%. Treatment in this sample: preoperative locoregional IRX-2 cytokine immunotherapy. Sequences were derived from lymph node tissue, sampled after IRX-2 immunotherapy. These receptors were collected from a human donor with breast cancer.

This sequence joins TRBV14 and TRBJ2-1; tentative D call: TRBD2 (6 bases). Germline lookup yields CDR1 SGHDN and CDR2 FVKESK. This CDR3 comprises 14 residues. Between the trimmed V and J ends, which lost 4 bases and 7 bases, there was a span of 14 bases. Written as DNA, the CDR3 is TGTGCCAGCAGCCGGGGACTGCATATGAATGAGCAGTTCTTC. Protein sequence: CASSRGLHMNEQFF.

This clone appeared a few times. The chain has TRBV11-3 and TRBJ2-3; 10 positions agree with TRBD2. Per germline, CDR1 SGHNT and CDR2 YENEEA. J was trimmed by 3 bases and V by 1 base; bases with no gene match: 1. The CDR3 has 15 residues. The CDR3 nucleotides read TGTGCCAGCAGCTTAGGGACTAGCGGAACAGATACGCAGTATTTT. Translation: CASSLGTSGTDTQYF.

This sequence joins TRBV19 and TRBJ2-3, with 13 positions matching TRBD2. Germline V gene data show CDR1 as LNHDA and CDR2 as SQIVND (reference sequence). J lost 0 bases, V lost 4 bases, and 7 bases had no gene match. This CDR3 spans 18 amino acids. The CDR3 loop reads CASSRGLAGSASTDTQYF. The CDR3 DNA is TGTGCCAGTAGTAGGGGACTAGCGGGATCAGCTAGCACAGATACGCAGTATTTT.

The chain employs TRBV7-6 and TRBJ2-1; 8 bases agree with TRBD2. The germline CDR1 and CDR2 sequences are SGHVS and FNYEAQ. This CDR3 is built from 16 residues. J lost 6 bases, V lost 5 bases, and 12 bases had no gene match. Here the CDR3 DNA reads TGTGCCAGCAGCCTCCTGGCTAGCGGGTTGAGCAATGAGCAGTTCTTC. This gives the protein CASSLLASGLSNEQFF. Drawing the rest from reference TRBV7-6 and TRBJ2-1, the complete variable domain is GAGVSQSPRYKVTKRGQDVALRCDPISGHVSLYWYRQALGQGPEFLTYFNYEAQQDKSGLPNDRFSAERPEGSISTLTIQRTEQRDSAMYRCASSLLASGLSNEQFFGPGTRLTVL.

The chain joins TRBV5-1 to TRBJ1-1; D is unresolved. Trimming pared 0 bases from V and 8 bases from J, leaving 14 bases between. The germline gives CDR1 SGHRS, CDR2 YFSETQ. The CDR3 totals 14 residues. CDR3 loop: CASSLEIGVPEAFF. The CDR3 nucleotides are TGCGCCAGCAGCTTGGAGATCGGGGTGCCCGAAGCTTTCTTT.

This clone was observed a single time. The rearrangement links TRBV5-1 to TRBJ2-1, with TRBD2 matching 12 bases. The CDR3 has 15 residues. Germline V lookup: CDR1 SGHRS, CDR2 YFSETQ. V was clipped by 5 bases and J by 7 bases; unmatched bases: 7. CDR3 in amino acids: CASRPLAGGPNEQFF. For the CDR3, the DNA is TGCGCCAGCAGACCCCTAGCGGGAGGGCCGAATGAGCAGTTCTTC.

The chain carries TRBV11-3 and TRBJ2-7; 10 nucleotides align to TRBD2. Germline V gene lookup returns CDR1 SGHNT and CDR2 YENEEA. This CDR3 has 16 amino acids. The ends lost 3 bases at V and 4 bases at J; junction bases unmatched: 9. The CDR3 reads CASSLGLAGDSYEQYF. The CDR3 DNA reads as TGTGCCAGCAGCTTGGGCCTAGCGGGAGATTCGTACGAGCAGTACTTC.

The chain is built from TRBV28 and TRBJ1-2; TRBD1 matches at 7 bases. Germline V gene data show CDR1 as MDHEN and CDR2 as SYDVKM. This CDR3 has 19 residues. V lost 5 bases to trimming and J lost 0 bases; unmatched junction nucleotides: 18. The CDR3: CASSAQGGFGRDANYGYTF. The CDR3 bases are TGTGCCAGCAGTGCCCAGGGGGGGTTTGGCAGGGACGCTAACTATGGCTACACCTTC.

V is TRBV6-8 and J is TRBJ2-2, with D perhaps TRBD1 (5 bases). V gave up 6 bases and J gave up 4 bases, with 9 bases separating them. The germline V gene has CDR1 MNHGY and CDR2 SAAAGT. The CDR3 totals 13 residues. The CDR3 nucleotides are TGTGCCAGCAGATCAGGGATCACCGGGGAGCTGTTTTTT. Amino acid sequence: CASRSGITGELFF.

The V call is TRBV11-3, the J call TRBJ2-3; D possibly corresponds to TRBD1 (5 bases). Germline V gene data show CDR1 as SGHNT and CDR2 as YENEEA. The CDR3 runs 16 residues. Trimming stripped 3 bases from V and 2 bases from J, with 15 bases between. This CDR3 reads CASSFVGVRNTDTQYF. The CDR3 DNA follows: TGTGCCAGCAGCTTCGTAGGGGTTCGGAACACAGATACGCAGTATTTT. Full variable domain (missing parts from reference TRBV11-3 and TRBJ2-3): EAGVVQSPRYKIIEKKQPVAFWCNPISGHNTLYWYLQNLGQGPELLIRYENEEAVDDSQLPKDRFSAERLKGVDSTLKIQPAELGDSAVYLCASSFVGVRNTDTQYFGPGTRLTVL.